These 9 T cell receptor beta chains were sequenced from one sample in a study of blood T cell repertoires in COVID-19. Repertoires were generated with immunoSEQ multiplex PCR, while TCRdb's copy carries only in-frame clones and drops some. The data contain almost 50,000 clones, around nine tenths of them singletons. Sequencing used peripheral blood. The receptor source for this set is a human donor in a cohort sampled during active COVID-19.

This clone was detected once. The chain carries TRBV6-6 and TRBJ2-7, with no clear D. Trimming removed 6 bases from V and 6 bases from J, with 18 bases in between. The CDR3 sequence is 14 residues long. The germline V gene encodes CDR1 MNHNY and CDR2 SVGAGI (reference sequence). In DNA, the CDR3 is TGTGCCAGCAGGATGGAATTTTCTAGTAGCGAGCAGTACGTC. It translates to CASRMEFSSSEQYV.

V gene TRBV5-1 combines with J gene TRBJ2-1; D might be TRBD1 (5 bases). The V gene's germline CDR1 is SGHRS and CDR2 YFSETQ. This CDR3 comprises 13 residues. V was shortened by 1 base and J by 7 bases, with 9 bases between the two germline ends. CDR3 DNA: TGCGCCAGCAGCTTGCAAAGGGGAAATGAGCAGTTCTTC. This codes for CASSLQRGNEQFF.

J is TRBJ1-1 and V is TRBV19; no clear D gene. The germline V gene has CDR1 LNHDA and CDR2 SQIVND (reference sequence). V was trimmed by 6 bases and J by 0 bases, leaving 8 bases between them. This CDR3 region has 13 residues. CDR3 amino acids: CASRELMNTEAFF. Here the CDR3 DNA reads TGTGCCAGTAGGGAACTAATGAACACTGAAGCTTTCTTT.

The V and J genes are TRBV2 and TRBJ1-5; D is ambiguous. This CDR3 has 14 residues. With 0 bases removed from V and 4 bases from J, the gap between germline ends came to 7 bases. Germline CDR1 is SNHLY and CDR2 is FYNNEI. The CDR3 spells CASSEALRNQPQHF. The CDR3 coding sequence is TGTGCCAGCAGTGAAGCGCTCAGAAATCAGCCCCAGCATTTT.

V usage is TRBV7-9 and J usage is TRBJ2-7; 9 nucleotides line up with TRBD2. The trim removed 4 bases at V and 3 bases at J, leaving 7 bases unmatched. This CDR3 region has 15 residues. Germline V gene lookup returns CDR1 SEHNR and CDR2 FQNEAQ (reference sequence). CDR3 amino acids: CASSSSGRNYYEQYV. CDR3 DNA: TGTGCCAGCAGCTCGAGCGGGAGGAATTACTACGAGCAGTACGTC.

The rearrangement links TRBV7-6 to TRBJ2-5; D remains unclear. The V and J ends lost 1 base and 5 bases respectively, with 5 bases between them. In germline, CDR1 is SGHVS, CDR2 FNYEAQ. The CDR3 runs to 12 residues. The CDR3 DNA reads TGTGCCAGCAGCTTAGAATCGGAGACCCAGTACTTC. Its protein is CASSLESETQYF.

The chain recombines TRBV11-1 with TRBJ2-7, with D unclear. Trimming took 1 base from V and 0 from J, leaving 10 bases between them. CDR1 and CDR2 from the germline V gene are SGHAT and FQDESV (reference sequence). CDR3 length: 15 residues. CDR3 amino acids: CASSLGLKSSYEQYF. CDR3 nucleotide sequence: TGTGCCAGCAGCTTAGGGCTGAAAAGCTCCTACGAGCAGTACTTC.

The chain uses TRBV7-3 and TRBJ2-7; TRBD2 aligns across 7 bases. The CDR3 totals 15 residues. The V and J ends lost 2 bases and 0 bases, in that order; junction bases with no gene match: 4. CDR1 SGHTA and CDR2 FQGTGA come from the germline V gene. The CDR3 is CASSLEAGSSYEQYF. In DNA form, the CDR3 reads TGTGCCAGCAGCTTAGAAGCGGGGAGCTCCTACGAGCAGTACTTC.

The rearrangement uses TRBV28 and TRBJ2-7; 7 bases match TRBD1. J lost 4 bases, V lost 1 base, and 7 bases had no gene match. Germline CDR1 reads MDHEN; CDR2 reads SYDVKM. This CDR3 spans 15 amino acids. The CDR3 is CASSLFGTAMYEQYF. The DNA for the CDR3 is TGTGCCAGCAGTTTATTTGGGACAGCTATGTACGAGCAGTACTTC.